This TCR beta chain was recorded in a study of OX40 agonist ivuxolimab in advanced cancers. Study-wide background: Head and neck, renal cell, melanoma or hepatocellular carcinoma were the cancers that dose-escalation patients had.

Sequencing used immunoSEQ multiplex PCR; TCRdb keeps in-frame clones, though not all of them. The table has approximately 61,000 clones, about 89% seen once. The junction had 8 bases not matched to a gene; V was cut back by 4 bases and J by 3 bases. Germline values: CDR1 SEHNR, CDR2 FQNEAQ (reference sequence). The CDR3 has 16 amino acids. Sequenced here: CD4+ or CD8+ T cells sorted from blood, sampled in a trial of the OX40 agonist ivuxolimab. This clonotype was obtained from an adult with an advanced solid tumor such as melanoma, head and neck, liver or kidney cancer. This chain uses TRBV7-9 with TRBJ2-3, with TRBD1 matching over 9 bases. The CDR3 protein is CASSSPGQGMTDTQYF. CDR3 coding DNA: TGTGCCAGCAGCTCCCCGGGACAGGGAATGACAGATACGCAGTATTTT.